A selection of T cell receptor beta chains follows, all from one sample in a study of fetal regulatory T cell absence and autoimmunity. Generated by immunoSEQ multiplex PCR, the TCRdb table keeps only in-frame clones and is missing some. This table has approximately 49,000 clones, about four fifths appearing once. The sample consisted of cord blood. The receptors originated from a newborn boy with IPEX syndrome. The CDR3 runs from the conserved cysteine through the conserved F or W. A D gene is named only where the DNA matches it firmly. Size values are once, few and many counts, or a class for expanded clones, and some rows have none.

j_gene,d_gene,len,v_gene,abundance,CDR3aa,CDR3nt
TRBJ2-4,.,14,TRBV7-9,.,CASSQTGTQNIQYF,TGTGCCAGCAGCCAAACCGGGACACAAAACATTCAGTACTTC
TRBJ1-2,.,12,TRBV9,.,CASSVGGYGYTF,TGTGCCAGCAGCGTAGGAGGGTACGGCTACACCTTC
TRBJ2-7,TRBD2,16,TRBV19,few,CASSIMGGTGPYEQYF,TGTGCCAGTAGTATCATGGGGGGGACGGGCCCCTACGAGCAGTACTTC
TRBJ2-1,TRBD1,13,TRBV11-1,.,CASSSTGDDEQFF,TGTGCCAGCAGCTCGACAGGGGACGATGAGCAGTTCTTC
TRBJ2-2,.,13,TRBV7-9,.,CASSLAEDRELFF,TGTGCCAGCAGCTTAGCGGAGGACCGGGAGCTGTTTTTT
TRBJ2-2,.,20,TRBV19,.,CASELNRFKLRDNYTGELFF,TGTGCCAGTGAATTGAACCGGTTCAAACTCCGGGACAACTACACCGGGGAGCTGTTTTTT
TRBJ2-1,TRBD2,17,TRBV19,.,CASSDLLARSSYNEQFF,TGTGCCAGTAGCGACTTACTAGCGAGGAGCTCCTACAATGAGCAGTTCTTC
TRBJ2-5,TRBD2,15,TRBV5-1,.,CASSFGGGPKETQYF,TGCGCCAGCAGCTTTGGGGGAGGGCCCAAGGAGACCCAGTACTTC
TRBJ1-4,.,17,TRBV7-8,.,CASSLRGRVTTNEKLFF,TGTGCCAGCAGCTTAAGGGGCAGGGTGACCACTAATGAAAAACTGTTTTTT
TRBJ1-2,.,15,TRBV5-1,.,CASSLLRGRDYGYTF,TGCGCCAGCAGCCTACTTCGGGGGCGCGACTATGGCTACACCTTC
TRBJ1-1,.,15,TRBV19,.,CASSPRDTLNTEAFF,TGTGCCAGTAGTCCCCGGGACACCTTGAACACTGAAGCTTTCTTT
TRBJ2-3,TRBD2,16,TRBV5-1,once,CASSLTTSGRADTQYF,TGCGCCAGCAGCTTAACGACTAGCGGGAGGGCAGATACGCAGTATTTT
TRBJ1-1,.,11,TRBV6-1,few,CASRWGAEAFF,TGTGCCAGCAGGTGGGGCGCTGAAGCTTTCTTT
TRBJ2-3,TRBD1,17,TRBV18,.,CASSPKVGQAISDTQYF,TGTGCCAGCTCACCGAAGGTGGGACAGGCGATATCAGATACGCAGTATTTT
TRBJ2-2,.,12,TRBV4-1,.,CASNGDTGELFF,TGCGCCAGCAATGGCGACACCGGGGAGCTGTTTTTT
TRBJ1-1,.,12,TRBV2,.,CASSVENTEAFF,TGTGCCAGCAGTGTAGAGAACACTGAAGCTTTCTTT
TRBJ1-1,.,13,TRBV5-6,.,CASSLEIDTEAFF,TGTGCCAGCAGCTTGGAAATCGACACTGAAGCTTTCTTT
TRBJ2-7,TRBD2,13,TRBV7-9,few,CASSPGGYYEQYF,TGTGCCAGCAGCCCGGGGGGATACTACGAGCAGTACTTC
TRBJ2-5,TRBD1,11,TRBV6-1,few,CASSRQGTQYF,TGTGCCAGCAGCCGACAGGGGACCCAGTACTTC
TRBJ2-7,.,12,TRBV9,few,CASSPGSYEQYF,TGTGCCAGCAGCCCTGGGAGCTACGAGCAGTACTTC
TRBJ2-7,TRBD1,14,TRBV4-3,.,CASSPGQGTYEQYF,TGCGCCAGCAGCCCCGGACAGGGGACCTACGAGCAGTACTTC
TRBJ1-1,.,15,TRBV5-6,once,CASSLAGGGGTEAFF,TGTGCCAGCAGCTTGGCCGGTGGGGGAGGGACTGAAGCTTTCTTT